Presented here are 32 T cell receptor beta chains from one specimen sequenced in a study of blood T cell repertoires in COVID-19. Sequencing was performed with immunoSEQ multiplex PCR; in TCRdb, only in-frame clones are kept and a portion is missing. In the table there are hundreds of thousands of clones, around four fifths of which are singletons. Sample: peripheral blood. The receptor set was obtained from a man aged 30-40 years with active or convalescent COVID-19.

The rearrangement joins TRBV6-5 to TRBJ1-2; no definite D call. CDR3 length: 13 residues. Trimming took 10 bases from V and 2 from J, leaving 14 bases between them. Germline CDR1 and CDR2: MNHEY and SVGAGI. The CDR3 bases are TGTGCCACCGGACTGACGGGAAACTATGGCTACACCTTC. Its translation: CATGLTGNYGYTF.

This chain links TRBV19 with TRBJ1-2; D uncertain. V lost 4 bases and J lost 2, with 11 bases in between. Per germline, CDR1 LNHDA and CDR2 SQIVND (reference sequence). This CDR3 contains 14 residues. CDR3 coding DNA: TGTGCCAGTAGTAGAGCAAGCACGAACTATGGCTACACCTTC. Translation: CASSRASTNYGYTF.

This clone was detected only a few times. The V gene is TRBV18, the J gene TRBJ1-5, with D possibly TRBD1 on 5 matching bases. The CDR3 extends over 15 amino acids. The V gene's germline CDR1 is KGHSH and CDR2 LQKENI. The V end was cut by 3 bases, the J end by 3 bases, with 12 bases between. CDR3 bases: TGTGCCAGCTCACCCAGGGTGGTAGACAATCAGCCCCAGCATTTT. This sequence encodes CASSPRVVDNQPQHF. The full variable domain, with the rest looked up from reference TRBV18 and TRBJ1-5, is NAGVMQNPRHLVRRRGQEARLRCSPMKGHSHVYWYRQLPEEGLKFMVYLQKENIIDESGMPKERFSAEFPKEGPSILRIQQVVRGDSAAYFCASSPRVVDNQPQHFGDGTRLSIL.

Of note for this clone: Other DNA sequences in this specimen translate into the identical CDR3. V and J are TRBV10-3 and TRBJ2-1; the match to TRBD2 covers 9 bases. Trimming took 8 bases from V and 7 from J; bases not matched to a gene: 12. This CDR3 spans 15 amino acids. Germline CDR1 is ENHRY and CDR2 is SYGVKD. CDR3 loop: CAIRPGAGGLNEQFF. DNA for the CDR3: TGTGCCATCCGGCCCGGGGCGGGGGGGCTGAATGAGCAGTTCTTC.

The V gene is TRBV24-1, the J gene TRBJ1-2; no definite D call. The CDR3 runs 13 residues. Trimming pared 5 bases from V and 2 bases from J, leaving 8 bases between. Per germline, CDR1 KGHDR and CDR2 SFDVKD. The DNA of the CDR3 is TGTGCCACCAGTGGGGCCGGAAACTATGGCTACACCTTC. Amino acids: CATSGAGNYGYTF.

The V gene is TRBV30, the J gene TRBJ2-2; possible D gene TRBD1, 6 bases. CDR3 length: 13 residues. In germline, CDR1 is GTSNPN, CDR2 SVGIG (reference sequence). Trimming stripped 3 bases from V and 6 bases from J, with 11 bases between. This chain's CDR3 is CAWRPRQAGELFF. The DNA of the CDR3 is TGTGCCTGGAGACCGAGACAGGCCGGGGAGCTGTTTTTT.

This rearrangement joins TRBV9 to TRBJ2-7; 10 nucleotides agree with TRBD2. The CDR3 covers 15 residues. Germline assignment: CDR1 SGDLS and CDR2 YYNGEE. Losses at the gene ends were 4 bases for V and 3 bases for J; bases not matched to a gene: 7. CDR3 amino acids: CASSPTGTSVYEQYF. The CDR3 DNA sequence: TGTGCCAGCAGCCCTACCGGGACTAGCGTCTACGAGCAGTACTTC.

This rearrangement joins TRBV7-6 to TRBJ1-5; D may be TRBD1 (5 bases). The CDR3 consists of 17 residues. Trimming removed 0 bases at V and 1 base at J, with 13 bases between. From germline, CDR1 is SGHVS and CDR2 FNYEAQ. The CDR3 coding sequence is TGTGCCAGCAGCTTAGCGGGTGTGGGGGGAAGCAATCAGCCCCAGCATTTT. Protein product: CASSLAGVGGSNQPQHF.

This chain uses TRBV6-5 with TRBJ2-1; D is undetermined. In germline, CDR1 is MNHEY, CDR2 SVGAGI. V gave up 6 bases and J gave up 2 bases, with 8 bases separating them. The CDR3 is 13 residues long. The DNA for the CDR3 is TGTGCCAGCAGCCGAGACACCTACAATGAGCAGTTCTTC. Encoded protein: CASSRDTYNEQFF.

The chain has TRBV2 and TRBJ2-7; the D gene is possibly TRBD2 (7 bases). The CDR3 is 15 residues long. Trimming took 6 bases from V and 0 from J, leaving 15 bases between them. CDR1 is SNHLY and CDR2 is FYNNEI in the germline V gene. The CDR3 reads CASSEGGTGSYEQYF. The CDR3 region has the DNA TGTGCCAGCAGCGAGGGGGGGACCGGCTCCTACGAGCAGTACTTC.

The chain has TRBV11-2 and TRBJ2-4, with D perhaps matching TRBD2 (5 bases). Germline assignment: CDR1 SGHAT and CDR2 FQNNGV. This CDR3 is built from 16 residues. V shed 1 base and J shed 1 base, with 11 bases lying between them. CDR3 DNA: TGTGCCAGCAGCTTAGTTCCCCCGGGGGCCAAAAACATTCAGTACTTC. This sequence encodes CASSLVPPGAKNIQYF.

This clone has a single count. This chain links TRBV5-1 with TRBJ2-7; D uncertain. The length of the CDR3 is 14 residues. V lost 0 bases and J lost 3, with 10 bases in between. The germline CDR1 and CDR2 sequences are SGHRS and YFSETQ. Written as DNA, the CDR3 is TGCGCCAGCAGCTTGGACAACCGACTCTACGAGCAGTACTTC. It specifies CASSLDNRLYEQYF.

The chain has TRBV15 and TRBJ1-2, with a tentative D call TRBD1 (6 bases). The germline V and J ends were trimmed by 4 bases and 9 bases, with 18 bases remaining between them. This CDR3 comprises 14 residues. Germline V gene sequence: CDR1 LNHNV, CDR2 YYDKDF (reference sequence). DNA of the CDR3: TGTGCCACCAGCATAAGCAGATCGGGGGGCAGCTACACCTTC. Amino acids: CATSISRSGGSYTF.

The rearrangement uses TRBV5-5 and TRBJ1-2; the D is unclear. V gave up 2 bases and J gave up 8 bases, with 10 bases separating them. Germline V CDR1 and CDR2: SGHKS, YYEKEE (reference sequence). CDR3 length equals 12 residues. In DNA, the CDR3 is TGTGCCAGCAGCTTAGGTGGGAGCGGCTACACCTTC. Residues: CASSLGGSGYTF. Full variable domain (remainder filled in from reference TRBV5-5 and TRBJ1-2): DAGVTQSPTHLIKTRGQQVTLRCSPISGHKSVSWYQQVLGQGPQFIFQYYEKEERGRGNFPDRFSARQFPNYSSELNVNALLLGDSALYLCASSLGGSGYTFGSGTRLTVV.

The V gene is TRBV7-2, the J gene TRBJ2-5, with TRBD2 identical over 13 bases. The germline V gene has CDR1 SGHTA and CDR2 FQGNSA. J was trimmed by 3 bases and V by 5 bases; bases with no gene match: 9. This CDR3 has 17 amino acids. CDR3 sequence (DNA): TGTGCCAGCAGCCTTGGGACTAGCGGGGCTAAGAAAGAGACCCAGTACTTC. It codes for CASSLGTSGAKKETQYF.

This clone occurred a few times. The chain has TRBV5-3 and TRBJ1-2; 8 positions agree with TRBD1. TRBV5-3 is flagged as an ORF with uncertain function. The CDR3 has 13 residues. With V trimmed by 5 bases and J by 6 bases, 6 bases remained unmatched. The CDR3 reads CARRRTGSHGYTF. CDR3 nucleotide sequence: TGTGCCAGAAGACGGACAGGGTCTCATGGCTACACCTTC.

This clone occurred a few times. The V and J genes are TRBV28 and TRBJ2-7; tentative D call: TRBD1 (6 bases). Trimming pared 10 bases from V and 3 bases from J, leaving 19 bases between. Germline V gene sequence: CDR1 MDHEN, CDR2 SYDVKM. CDR3 length equals 14 residues. CDR3 protein: CATRPQGIIYEQYF. CDR3 DNA sequence: TGTGCCACCAGGCCACAGGGCATTATCTACGAGCAGTACTTC.

This clone was observed a few times. CDR3 in DNA: TGTGCCAGCAGCCCACAGGGCTTACGCACTGAAGCTTTCTTT. Translating gives CASSPQGLRTEAFF. The chain joins TRBV7-9 to TRBJ1-1, with a tentative D call TRBD1 (6 bases). CDR3 size: 14 residues. Germline values: CDR1 SEHNR, CDR2 FQNEAQ (reference sequence). The V and J ends lost 5 bases and 4 bases respectively, with 14 bases between them.

The rearrangement links TRBV24-1 to TRBJ1-2, with no clear D. The CDR3 extends over 17 amino acids. V lost 3 bases and J lost 7, with 23 bases in between. Germline V lookup: CDR1 KGHDR, CDR2 SFDVKD. This CDR3 reads CATSDPFRGSSDGGYTF. The DNA for the CDR3 is TGTGCCACCAGTGATCCCTTTCGTGGGAGTTCGGACGGTGGCTACACCTTC.

The CDR3 here is CASSHGIFREPQHF. The CDR3, as DNA: TGTGCCAGCAGCCACGGGATTTTCCGGGAGCCCCAGCATTTT. The V gene is TRBV5-6, the J gene TRBJ1-5, with D unresolved. This CDR3 comprises 14 residues. The V and J ends lost 4 bases and 8 bases respectively, with 16 bases between them. Germline V CDR1 and CDR2: SGHDT, YYEEEE.

The chain employs TRBV3-1 (or the pseudogene TRBV3-2) and TRBJ2-1, with D possibly matching TRBD2 (6 bases). V lost 2 bases and J 6 bases, leaving 11 bases between the germline ends. The CDR3 sequence is 14 residues long. From germline, CDR1 is LGHDT and CDR2 YNNKEL (reference sequence). The CDR3 nucleotides read TGTGCCAGCAGCCAAAAAATGGGGGGCAATGAGCAGTTCTTC. The encoded protein is CASSQKMGGNEQFF.

The chain joins TRBV3-1 (or the pseudogene TRBV3-2) to TRBJ2-1; the D gene is possibly TRBD1 (5 bases). The CDR3 sequence is 13 residues long. V shed 9 bases and J shed 6 bases, with 15 bases lying between them. Germline V CDR1 and CDR2: LGHDT, YNNKEL (reference sequence). The CDR3 sequence is CASSQGFANEQFF. CDR3 coding DNA: TGTGCCAGTAGTCAGGGCTTTGCCAATGAGCAGTTCTTC.

This sequence joins TRBV28 and TRBJ1-4; 7 bases fit TRBD1. Unmatched junction bases numbered 9, after V lost 6 bases and J lost 11 bases. The CDR3 spans 13 residues. Germline values: CDR1 MDHEN, CDR2 SYDVKM. The CDR3 DNA is TGTGCCAGCAGCCACGACAGGGCGGCGAAACTGTTTTTT. This translates into CASSHDRAAKLFF. The whole variable domain, filled in from reference TRBV28 and TRBJ1-4, reads DVKVTQSSRYLVKRTGEKVFLECVQDMDHENMFWYRQDPGLGLRLIYFSYDVKMKEKGDIPEGYSVSREKKERFSLILESASTNQTSMYLCASSHDRAAKLFFGSGTQLSVL.

This clone was counted once. The chain combines TRBV6-2 or TRBV6-3 with TRBJ1-2, with 9 bases fitting TRBD1. V lost 4 bases and J lost 4; bases outside the gene matches: 13. The CDR3 extends over 17 amino acids. CDR1 MNHEY and CDR2 SVGEGT come from the germline V gene. This CDR3 is CASSSRRTGALGYGYTF. The CDR3 DNA is TGTGCCAGCAGTTCCCGCCGGACAGGGGCCTTAGGCTATGGCTACACCTTC.

The CDR3 coding sequence is TGTGCCAGCAGCCCCTTGGTGGGAGGATACAATGAGCAGTTCTTC. Translated: CASSPLVGGYNEQFF. The chain has TRBV3-1 (or the pseudogene TRBV3-2) and TRBJ2-1, with a tentative D call TRBD2 (6 bases). This CDR3 has 15 residues. Germline loops: CDR1 LGHDT, CDR2 YNNKEL (reference sequence). V was trimmed by 4 bases and J by 4 bases, leaving 14 bases between them.

This chain connects TRBV4-3 to TRBJ2-7, with a weak D call TRBD2 (6 bases). The CDR3 contains 14 residues. Trimming took off 5 bases at V and 1 base at J, with 12 bases between the two ends. Germline V lookup: CDR1 LGHNA, CDR2 YSLEER. The CDR3 DNA reads TGCGCCAGCAGCGCAGGACTATCTTCCTACGAGCAGTACTTC. It translates to CASSAGLSSYEQYF.

This sequence joins TRBV7-3 and TRBJ2-7, with D possibly TRBD1 on 5 matching bases. CDR3 length: 13 amino acids. The germline V gene encodes CDR1 SGHTA and CDR2 FQGTGA. V lost 5 bases to trimming and J lost 3 bases, with 11 bases between them. The CDR3 nucleotides read TGTGCCAGCAGCCGGACACCTCTCTACGAGCAGTACTTC. Translated: CASSRTPLYEQYF.

This clone was seen a single time. The chain uses TRBV6-5 and TRBJ1-1; D ambiguous. The germline V and J ends were trimmed by 2 bases and 7 bases, with 11 bases remaining between them. The germline gives CDR1 MNHEY, CDR2 SVGAGI. The CDR3 consists of 13 residues. DNA for the CDR3: TGTGCCAGCAGTTACCGAGGCAGAGATGAAGCTTTCTTT. It specifies CASSYRGRDEAFF.

The chain joins TRBV19 to TRBJ1-1; D may be TRBD1 (5 bases). The germline gives CDR1 LNHDA, CDR2 SQIVND (reference sequence). The CDR3 runs to 15 residues. V lost 4 bases and J 4 bases, leaving 16 bases between the germline ends. This CDR3 reads CASSTRAEGPTEAFF. The CDR3 coding sequence is TGTGCCAGTAGTACACGGGCGGAGGGACCCACTGAAGCTTTCTTT.

The rearrangement links TRBV5-1 to TRBJ1-3; D may be TRBD1 (6 bases). The germline V gene encodes CDR1 SGHRS and CDR2 YFSETQ. CDR3 length equals 15 residues. The V and J ends lost 0 bases and 2 bases respectively, with 9 bases between them. The DNA of the CDR3 is TGCGCCAGCAGCTTGGCCCCAGGGGCTGGAAACACCATATATTTT. Amino acids: CASSLAPGAGNTIYF.

The chain employs TRBV6-5 and TRBJ2-4; TRBD2 matches 9 bases. The V segment lost 6 bases and the J segment 8 bases; nucleotides outside the gene matches: 5. Germline V gives CDR1 MNHEY, CDR2 SVGAGI. CDR3 length: 13 amino acids. The CDR3 coding sequence is TGTGCCAGCAGAGCGGGGGGTCGGGACATTCAGTACTTC. This gives the protein CASRAGGRDIQYF.

The chain combines TRBV6-5 with TRBJ2-7; 9 nucleotides line up with TRBD1. Germline V gene data show CDR1 as MNHEY and CDR2 as SVGAGI. V dropped 2 bases and J dropped 3; count of bases not matched to a gene: 2. The CDR3 consists of 14 residues. CDR3 nucleotide sequence: TGTGCCAGCAGTTACCGGGACAGGGACTACGAGCAGTACTTC. Protein sequence: CASSYRDRDYEQYF.